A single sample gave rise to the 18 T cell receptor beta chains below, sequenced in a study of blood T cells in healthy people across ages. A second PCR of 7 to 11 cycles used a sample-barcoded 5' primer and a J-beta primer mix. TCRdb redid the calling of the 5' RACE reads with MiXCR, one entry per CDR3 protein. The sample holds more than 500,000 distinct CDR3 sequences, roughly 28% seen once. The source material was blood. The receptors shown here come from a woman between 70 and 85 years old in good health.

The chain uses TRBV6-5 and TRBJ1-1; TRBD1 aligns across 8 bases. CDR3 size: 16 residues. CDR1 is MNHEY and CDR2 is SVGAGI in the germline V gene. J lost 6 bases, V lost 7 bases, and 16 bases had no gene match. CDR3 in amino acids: CASNRRRGQGVAEAFF. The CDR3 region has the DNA TGTGCCAGCAACAGACGCAGGGGGCAGGGGGTCGCTGAAGCTTTCTTT.

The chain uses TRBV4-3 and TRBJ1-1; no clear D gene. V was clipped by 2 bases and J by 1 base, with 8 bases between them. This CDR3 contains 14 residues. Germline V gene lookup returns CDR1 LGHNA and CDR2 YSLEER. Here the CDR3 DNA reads TGCGCCAGCAGCCAATTGAGGGAGAACACTGAAGCTTTCTTT. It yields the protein CASSQLRENTEAFF.

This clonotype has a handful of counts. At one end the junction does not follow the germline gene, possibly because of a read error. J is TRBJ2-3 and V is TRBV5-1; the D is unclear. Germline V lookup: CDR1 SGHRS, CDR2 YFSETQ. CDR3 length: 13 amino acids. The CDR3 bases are TGCGCCAACAGCTTCCGAACCACAGATACGCAGTATTTT. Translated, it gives CANSFRTTDTQYF.

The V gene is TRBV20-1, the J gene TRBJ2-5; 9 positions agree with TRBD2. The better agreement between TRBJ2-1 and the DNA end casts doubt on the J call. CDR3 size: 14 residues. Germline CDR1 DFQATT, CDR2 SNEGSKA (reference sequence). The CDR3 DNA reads TGCAGTGCTGCCCCAAGCGGGGGGCCCAATGAGCAGTTCTTC. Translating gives CSAAPSGGPNEQFF.

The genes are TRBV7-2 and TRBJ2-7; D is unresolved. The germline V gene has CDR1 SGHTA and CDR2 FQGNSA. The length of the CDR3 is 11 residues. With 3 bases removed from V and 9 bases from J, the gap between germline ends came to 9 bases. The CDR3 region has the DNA TGTGCCAGCAGCTTGCTCGAGGTGCAGTACTTC. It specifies CASSLLEVQYF.

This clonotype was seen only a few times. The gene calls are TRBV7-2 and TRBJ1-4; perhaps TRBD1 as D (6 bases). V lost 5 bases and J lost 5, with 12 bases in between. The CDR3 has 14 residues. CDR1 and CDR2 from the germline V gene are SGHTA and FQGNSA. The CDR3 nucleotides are TGTGCCAGCAGCGCCGGGGGGCGAAATGAAAAACTGTTTTTT. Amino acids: CASSAGGRNEKLFF.

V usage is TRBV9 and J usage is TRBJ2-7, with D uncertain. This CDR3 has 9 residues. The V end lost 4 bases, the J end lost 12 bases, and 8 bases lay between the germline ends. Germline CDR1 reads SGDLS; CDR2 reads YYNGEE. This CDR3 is CASSPSRYF. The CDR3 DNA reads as TGTGCCAGCAGCCCCAGTCGGTACTTC.

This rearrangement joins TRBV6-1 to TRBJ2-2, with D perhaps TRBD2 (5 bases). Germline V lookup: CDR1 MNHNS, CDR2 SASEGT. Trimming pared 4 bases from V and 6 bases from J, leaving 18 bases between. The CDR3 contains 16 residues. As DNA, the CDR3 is TGTGCCAGCAGTGGACGTGTGGGGAGAAGGGCCGGGGAGCTGTTTTTT. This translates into CASSGRVGRRAGELFF.

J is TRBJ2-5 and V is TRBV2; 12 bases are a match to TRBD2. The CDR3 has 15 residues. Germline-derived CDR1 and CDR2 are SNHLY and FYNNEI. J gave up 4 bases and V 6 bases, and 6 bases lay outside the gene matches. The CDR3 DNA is TGTGCCAGCAGCCGACGGACTAGCGGGGCAGAGACCCAGTACTTC. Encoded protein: CASSRRTSGAETQYF.

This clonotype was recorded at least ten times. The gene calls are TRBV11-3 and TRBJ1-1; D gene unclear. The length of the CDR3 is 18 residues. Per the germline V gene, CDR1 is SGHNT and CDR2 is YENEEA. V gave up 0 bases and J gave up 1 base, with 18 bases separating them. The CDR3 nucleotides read TGTGCCAGCAGCTTAGATATCGGGCCCTTCGAAAAGAACACTGAAGCTTTCTTT. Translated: CASSLDIGPFEKNTEAFF.

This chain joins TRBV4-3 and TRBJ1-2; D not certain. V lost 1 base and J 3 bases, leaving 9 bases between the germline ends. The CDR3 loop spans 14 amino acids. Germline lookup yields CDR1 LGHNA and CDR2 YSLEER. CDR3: CASSQGGLDYGYTF. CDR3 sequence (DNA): TGCGCCAGCAGCCAAGGAGGCCTTGACTATGGCTACACCTTC.

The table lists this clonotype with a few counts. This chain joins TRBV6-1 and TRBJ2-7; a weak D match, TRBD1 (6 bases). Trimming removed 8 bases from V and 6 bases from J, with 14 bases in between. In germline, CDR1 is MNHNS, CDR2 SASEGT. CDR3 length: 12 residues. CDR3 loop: CASSLRGVEQYF. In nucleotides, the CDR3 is TGTGCCAGCTCCCTCAGGGGAGTCGAGCAGTACTTC.

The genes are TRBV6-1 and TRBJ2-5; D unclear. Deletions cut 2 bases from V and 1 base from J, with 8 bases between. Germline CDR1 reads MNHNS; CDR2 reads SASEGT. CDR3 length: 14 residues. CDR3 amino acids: CASSETVLQETQYF. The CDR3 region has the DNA TGTGCCAGCAGTGAAACGGTGCTCCAAGAGACCCAGTACTTC.

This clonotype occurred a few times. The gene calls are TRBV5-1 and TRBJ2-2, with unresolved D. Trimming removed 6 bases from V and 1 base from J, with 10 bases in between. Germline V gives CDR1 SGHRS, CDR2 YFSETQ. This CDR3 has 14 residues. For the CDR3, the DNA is TGCGCCAGCAAACGAAACAGGAACACCGGGGAGCTGTTTTTT. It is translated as CASKRNRNTGELFF.

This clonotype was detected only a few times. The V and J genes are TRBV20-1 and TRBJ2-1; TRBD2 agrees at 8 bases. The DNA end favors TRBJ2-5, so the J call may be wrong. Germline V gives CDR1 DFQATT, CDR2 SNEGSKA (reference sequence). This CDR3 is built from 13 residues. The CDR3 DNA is TGCAGTGCTAGCGGGGGGGCATTAGAGACCCAGTACTTC. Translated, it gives CSASGGALETQYF.

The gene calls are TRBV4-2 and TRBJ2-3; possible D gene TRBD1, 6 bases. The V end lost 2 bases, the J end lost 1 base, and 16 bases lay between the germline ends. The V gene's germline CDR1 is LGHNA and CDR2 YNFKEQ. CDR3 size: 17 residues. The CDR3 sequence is CASSQLHREGGTDTQYF. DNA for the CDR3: TGTGCCAGCAGCCAACTACACAGGGAAGGGGGCACAGATACGCAGTATTTT.

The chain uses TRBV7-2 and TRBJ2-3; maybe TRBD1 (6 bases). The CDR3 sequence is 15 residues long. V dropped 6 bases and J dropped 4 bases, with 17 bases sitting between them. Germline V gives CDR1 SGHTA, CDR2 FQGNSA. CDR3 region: CASRTGQVGADTQYF. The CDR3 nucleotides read TGTGCCAGCAGAACGGGACAAGTCGGGGCAGATACGCAGTATTTT.

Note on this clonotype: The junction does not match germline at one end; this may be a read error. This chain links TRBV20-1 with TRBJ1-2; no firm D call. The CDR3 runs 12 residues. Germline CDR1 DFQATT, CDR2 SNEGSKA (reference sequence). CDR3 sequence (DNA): TGCAGTGCGCCGAGGGAGAGCTATGGCCACACCTTC. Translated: CSAPRESYGHTF.